A selection of T cell receptor beta chains follows, all from one sample in a study of identical twins. One entry per CDR3 protein, called by TCRdb with MiXCR from the 5' RACE reads. The sample lists roughly 700,000 distinct CDR3 sequences; 8.6% were seen once. This sample was also put to use in a study of yellow fever vaccine responses in identical twins.

What was sequenced was PBMCs. These TCRs come from a woman aged 18-29 years in good health. CDR3s include the opening cysteine and the closing phenylalanine or tryptophan. The D gene is left open where the match is weak. A clone size is listed for some rows: how often the clone was seen (once, few, many), or a class if it is expanded.

d_call | clone_size | j_call | v_call | cdr3_nt | cdr3_aa
TRBD2 | many | TRBJ2-4 | TRBV5-8 | TGTGCCAGCAGCTTGGAACTAGCGGGGGGAAACATTCAGTACTTC | CASSLELAGGNIQYF
TRBD2 | few | TRBJ2-1 | TRBV30 | TGTGCCTGGAGTGGCGGGAGGGGTTACAATGAGCAGTTCTTC | CAWSGGRGYNEQFF
. | . | TRBJ2-3 | TRBV29-1 | TGCAGCGTTGAAATCAGGGGCTCGGGCGCGCAGTATTTT | CSVEIRGSGAQYF
. | many | TRBJ2-1 | TRBV24-1 | TGTGCCACCAGTCGGGCAGGGAACAATGAGCAGTTCTTC | CATSRAGNNEQFF
. | . | TRBJ2-5 | TRBV7-2 | TGTGCCAGCAGCCGGAGGCGCGGGGTAGGAGGAGAGACCCAGTACTTC | CASSRRRGVGGETQYF
. | few | TRBJ2-7 | TRBV20-1 | TGCAGTGCTAGAGTTCCTAACGGGGTTTCCTATGAGCAGTACTTC | CSARVPNGVSYEQYF
. | many | TRBJ2-2 | TRBV12-3/TRBV12-4 | TGTGCCAGCAGTTTAGTTGCCTGGTCCGGGGAGCTGTTTTTT | CASSLVAWSGELFF
. | few | TRBJ2-2 | TRBV6-4 | TGTGCCAGCAGTGACAGGGTAGCCGGGGAGCTGTTTTTT | CASSDRVAGELFF
. | . | TRBJ2-7 | TRBV29-1 | TGCAGCGTTGAAGATCGGGACGTATCCTACGAGCAGTACTTC | CSVEDRDVSYEQYF
TRBD2 | few | TRBJ2-2 | TRBV28 | TGTGCCAGCAGTTTGGGAGGGACCTCGTCTAACACCGGGGAGCTGTTTTTT | CASSLGGTSSNTGELFF
. | few | TRBJ2-5 | TRBV4-3 | TGCGCCAGCAGCCAAGATGTCTACAACCAAGAGACCCAGTACTTC | CASSQDVYNQETQYF
TRBD2 | . | TRBJ2-5 | TRBV10-3 | TGTGCCATCAGTGCCCTACTAGCGACGTACCAAGAGACCCAGTACTTC | CAISALLATYQETQYF
TRBD1 | . | TRBJ1-2 | TRBV7-2 | TGTGCCAGCAGTCCGAGCGGGACAGGGTTTAGCTATGGCTACACCTTC | CASSPSGTGFSYGYTF
TRBD2 | . | TRBJ2-7 | TRBV11-2 | TGTGCCAGCAGCTCACCGTTTGACCCGACTAGCGGGGGAAGCTCCTACGAGCAGTACTTC | CASSSPFDPTSGGSSYEQYF
. | . | TRBJ2-3 | TRBV6-2/TRBV6-3 | TGTGCCAGCACTAACAACGCCCCCACCGATACGCAGTATTTT | CASTNNAPTDTQYF
. | . | TRBJ2-7 | TRBV2 | TGTGCCAGCAGTGACAACCTCTACGAGCAGTACTTC | CASSDNLYEQYF
TRBD2 | few | TRBJ2-1 | TRBV9 | TGTGCCAGCAGCGCGGAGCTAGCGGGCTTCTACAATGAGCAGTTCTTC | CASSAELAGFYNEQFF
. | . | TRBJ1-6 | TRBV20-1 | TGCAGTGTCCTTGGACCCAGGTACGGGTCCCTCCACTTT | CSVLGPRYGSLHF
. | few | TRBJ2-2 | TRBV2 | TGTGCCAGCAGTGAACAGCGGACCAACACCGGGGAGCTGTTTTTT | CASSEQRTNTGELFF
TRBD2 | many | TRBJ2-1 | TRBV6-1 | TGTGCCAGCAACGTGGCGGGGGGCAACTACAATGAGCAGTTCTTC | CASNVAGGNYNEQFF
. | many | TRBJ2-6 | TRBV4-3 | TGCGCCAGCAGCCAGGGACTCTACTCTGGGGCCAACGTCCTGACTTTC | CASSQGLYSGANVLTF
. | few | TRBJ2-7 | TRBV12-3/TRBV12-4 | TGTGCCAGCAGTCTACAATCCGCTAGCTACGAGCAGTACTTC | CASSLQSASYEQYF
TRBD1 | many | TRBJ2-5 | TRBV29-1 | TGCAGCGCCAGGGACAGGGCGGTTAGAGAGACCCAGTACTTC | CSARDRAVRETQYF
TRBD1 | few | TRBJ2-7 | TRBV3-1 | TGTGCCAGCAGCCAACCACTGAGCCGGGACAGTCAAACCTACGAGCAGTACTTC | CASSQPLSRDSQTYEQYF
. | many | TRBJ2-3 | TRBV4-1 | TGCGCCAGCAGCCAGGCGGACAATCCAGATACGCAGTATTTT | CASSQADNPDTQYF
. | many | TRBJ2-3 | TRBV4-1 | TGCGCCAGCAGCCAAAGCCAGTACACAGATACGCAGTATTTT | CASSQSQYTDTQYF
. | . | TRBJ2-1 | TRBV2 | TGTGCCAGCAGGAGGGACGGAACCTACAATGAGCAGTTCTTC | CASRRDGTYNEQFF
TRBD2 | . | TRBJ2-3 | TRBV30 | TGTGCCTGGAGTGAGGGACTAGCGGTAACAGATACGCAGTATTTT | CAWSEGLAVTDTQYF
. | . | TRBJ1-6 | TRBV6-1 | TGTGCCAGCAGACTGGACAGTAATTCACCCCTCCACTTT | CASRLDSNSPLHF
. | few | TRBJ2-2 | TRBV5-4 | TGTGCCAGCAGCCGACGGTTATCGAACACCGGGGAGCTGTTTTTT | CASSRRLSNTGELFF
. | . | TRBJ2-1 | TRBV4-2 | TGTGCCAGCAGCCAAGATCATTGGGTCTGGATCTCCTACAATGAGCAGTTCTTC | CASSQDHWVWISYNEQFF
TRBD2 | . | TRBJ2-7 | TRBV20-1 | TGCAGTGCTAGATCCCTAGGACTAGCGGGAGGGCCAGGTCTCGAGCAGTACTTC | CSARSLGLAGGPGLEQYF
. | . | TRBJ2-2 | TRBV6-1 | TGTGCCAGCAGTCCCCTCGTCATTAAGTCCGGGGAGCTGTTTTTT | CASSPLVIKSGELFF
. | . | TRBJ2-1 | TRBV11-1 | TGTGCCAGCATCTCGGGGACCTACAATGAGCAGTTCTTC | CASISGTYNEQFF
TRBD1 | many | TRBJ2-7 | TRBV3-1 | TGTGCCAGCAGCAGAACGACAGGGGGATCCACCGAGCAGTACTTC | CASSRTTGGSTEQYF